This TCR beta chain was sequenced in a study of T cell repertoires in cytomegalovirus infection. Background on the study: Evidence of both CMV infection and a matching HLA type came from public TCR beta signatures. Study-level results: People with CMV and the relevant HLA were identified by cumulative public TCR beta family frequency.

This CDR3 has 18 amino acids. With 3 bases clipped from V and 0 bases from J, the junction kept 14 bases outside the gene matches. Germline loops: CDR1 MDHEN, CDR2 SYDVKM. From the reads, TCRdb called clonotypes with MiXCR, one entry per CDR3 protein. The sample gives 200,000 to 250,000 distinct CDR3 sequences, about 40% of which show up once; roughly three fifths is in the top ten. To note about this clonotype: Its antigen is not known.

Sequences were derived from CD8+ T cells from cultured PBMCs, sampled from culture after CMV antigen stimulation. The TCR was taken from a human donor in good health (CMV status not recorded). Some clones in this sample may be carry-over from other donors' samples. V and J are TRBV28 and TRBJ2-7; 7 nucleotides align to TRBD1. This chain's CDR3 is CASSFSGVGTVLSYEQYF. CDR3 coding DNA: TGTGCCAGCAGTTTCTCTGGGGTCGGGACAGTCCTCTCCTACGAGCAGTACTTC. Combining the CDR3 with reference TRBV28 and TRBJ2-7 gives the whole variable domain DVKVTQSSRYLVKRTGEKVFLECVQDMDHENMFWYRQDPGLGLRLIYFSYDVKMKEKGDIPEGYSVSREKKERFSLILESASTNQTSMYLCASSFSGVGTVLSYEQYFGPGTRLTVT.